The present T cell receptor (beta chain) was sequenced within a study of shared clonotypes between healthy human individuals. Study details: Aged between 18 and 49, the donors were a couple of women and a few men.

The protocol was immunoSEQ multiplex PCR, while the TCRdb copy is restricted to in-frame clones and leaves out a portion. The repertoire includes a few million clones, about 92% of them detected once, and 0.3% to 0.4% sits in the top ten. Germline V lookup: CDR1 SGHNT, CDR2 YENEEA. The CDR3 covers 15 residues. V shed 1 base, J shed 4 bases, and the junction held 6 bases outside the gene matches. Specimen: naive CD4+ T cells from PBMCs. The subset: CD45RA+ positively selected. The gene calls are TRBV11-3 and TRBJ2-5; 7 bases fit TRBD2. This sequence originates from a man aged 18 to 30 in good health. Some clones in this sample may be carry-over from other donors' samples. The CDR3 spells CASSLGGGLGETQYF. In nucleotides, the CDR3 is TGTGCCAGCAGCTTAGGGGGGGGACTTGGAGAGACCCAGTACTTC.